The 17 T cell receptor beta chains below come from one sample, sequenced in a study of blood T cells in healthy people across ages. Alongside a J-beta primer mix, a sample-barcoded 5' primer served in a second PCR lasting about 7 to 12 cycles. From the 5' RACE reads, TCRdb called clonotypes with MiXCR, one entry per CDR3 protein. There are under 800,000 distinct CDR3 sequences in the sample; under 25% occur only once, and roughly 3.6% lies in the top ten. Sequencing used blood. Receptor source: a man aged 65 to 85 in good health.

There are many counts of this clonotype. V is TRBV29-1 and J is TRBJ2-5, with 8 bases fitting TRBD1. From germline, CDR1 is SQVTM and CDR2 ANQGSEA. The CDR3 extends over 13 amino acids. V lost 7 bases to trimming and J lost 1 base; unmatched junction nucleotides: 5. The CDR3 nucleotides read TGCAGCGCGCGACAGGGGTCCCAAGAGACCCAGTACTTC. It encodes CSARQGSQETQYF.

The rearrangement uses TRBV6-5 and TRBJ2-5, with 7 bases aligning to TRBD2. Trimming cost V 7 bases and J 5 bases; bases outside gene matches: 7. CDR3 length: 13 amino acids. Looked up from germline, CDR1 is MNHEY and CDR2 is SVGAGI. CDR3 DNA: TGTGCCAGCAATGCGGGAGTTGGCGAGACCCAGTACTTC. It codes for CASNAGVGETQYF.

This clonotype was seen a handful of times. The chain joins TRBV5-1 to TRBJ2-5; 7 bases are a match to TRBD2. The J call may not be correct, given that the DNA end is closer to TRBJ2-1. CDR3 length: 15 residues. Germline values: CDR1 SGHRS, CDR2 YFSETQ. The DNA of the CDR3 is TGCGCCAGCAGCCCTAGCGGAAGGGCCGAGAATGAGCAGTTCTTC. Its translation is CASSPSGRAENEQFF.

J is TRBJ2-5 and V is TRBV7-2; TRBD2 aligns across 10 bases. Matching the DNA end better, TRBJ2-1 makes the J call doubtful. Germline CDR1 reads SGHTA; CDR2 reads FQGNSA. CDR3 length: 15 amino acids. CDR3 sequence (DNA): TGTGCCAGCAAGAAGAGGGCTAGCGGGAGCAATGAGCAGTTCTTC. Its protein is CASKKRASGSNEQFF.

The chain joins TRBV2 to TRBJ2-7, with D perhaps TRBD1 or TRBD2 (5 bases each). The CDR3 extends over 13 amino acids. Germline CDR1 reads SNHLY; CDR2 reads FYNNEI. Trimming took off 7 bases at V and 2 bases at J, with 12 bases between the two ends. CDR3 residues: CASNRDGAYEQYF. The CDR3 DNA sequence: TGTGCCAGCAATAGGGACGGGGCCTACGAGCAGTACTTC.

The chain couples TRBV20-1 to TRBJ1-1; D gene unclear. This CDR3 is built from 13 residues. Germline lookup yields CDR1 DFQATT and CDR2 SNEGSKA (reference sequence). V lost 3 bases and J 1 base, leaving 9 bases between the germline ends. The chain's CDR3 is CSASLTRNTEAFF. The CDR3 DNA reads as TGCAGTGCTAGCCTGACGAGGAACACTGAAGCTTTCTTT.

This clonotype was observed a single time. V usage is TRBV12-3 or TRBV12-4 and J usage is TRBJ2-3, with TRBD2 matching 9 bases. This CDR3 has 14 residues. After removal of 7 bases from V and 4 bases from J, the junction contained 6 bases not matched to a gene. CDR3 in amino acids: CASINSGSSDTQYF. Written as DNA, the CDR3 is TGTGCCAGCATTAATAGCGGGAGCTCAGATACGCAGTATTTT.

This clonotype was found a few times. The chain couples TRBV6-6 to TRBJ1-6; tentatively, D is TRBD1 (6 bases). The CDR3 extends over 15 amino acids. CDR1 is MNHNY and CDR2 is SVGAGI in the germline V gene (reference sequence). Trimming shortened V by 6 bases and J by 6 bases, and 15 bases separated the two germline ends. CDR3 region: CASSDRTAPNSPLHF. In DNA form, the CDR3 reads TGTGCCAGCAGCGACAGGACAGCCCCTAATTCACCCCTCCACTTT.

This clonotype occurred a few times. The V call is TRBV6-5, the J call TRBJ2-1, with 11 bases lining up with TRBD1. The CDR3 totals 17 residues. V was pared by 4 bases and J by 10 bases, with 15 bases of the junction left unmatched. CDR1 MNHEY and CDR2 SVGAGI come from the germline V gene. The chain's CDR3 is CASSSGRGTGGAKEQFF. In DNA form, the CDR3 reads TGTGCCAGCAGTTCCGGACGGGGGACAGGGGGTGCCAAGGAGCAGTTCTTC.

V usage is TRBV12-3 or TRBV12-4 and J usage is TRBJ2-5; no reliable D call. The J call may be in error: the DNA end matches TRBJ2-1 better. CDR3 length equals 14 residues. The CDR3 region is CASSPPGTYNEQFF. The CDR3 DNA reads TGTGCCAGCAGTCCGCCCGGTACCTACAATGAGCAGTTCTTC.

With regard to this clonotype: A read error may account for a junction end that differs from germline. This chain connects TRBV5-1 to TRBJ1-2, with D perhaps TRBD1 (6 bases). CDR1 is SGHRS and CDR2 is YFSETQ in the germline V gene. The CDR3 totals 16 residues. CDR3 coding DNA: TGCGCCAGCAGCTTGGCCGTGGGACACCCTAACTATGGTTACACCTTC. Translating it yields CASSLAVGHPNYGYTF.

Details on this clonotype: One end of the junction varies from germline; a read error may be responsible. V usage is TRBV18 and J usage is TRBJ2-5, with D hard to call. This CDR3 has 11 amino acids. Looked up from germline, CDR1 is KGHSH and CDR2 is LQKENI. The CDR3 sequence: CAGSPSETQYF. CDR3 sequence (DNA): TGTGCCGGCTCACCATCAGAGACCCAGTACTTC.

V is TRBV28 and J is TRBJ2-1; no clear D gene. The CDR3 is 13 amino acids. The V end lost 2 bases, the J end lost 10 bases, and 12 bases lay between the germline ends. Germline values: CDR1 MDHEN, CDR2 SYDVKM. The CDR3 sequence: CASSLSPVGEQFF. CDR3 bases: TGTGCCAGCAGTTTAAGCCCGGTGGGGGAGCAGTTCTTC.

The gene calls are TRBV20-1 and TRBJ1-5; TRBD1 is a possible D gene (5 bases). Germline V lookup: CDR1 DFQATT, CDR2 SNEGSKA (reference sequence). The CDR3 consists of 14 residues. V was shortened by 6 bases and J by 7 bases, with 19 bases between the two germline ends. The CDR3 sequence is CSARNSLGGQPQHF. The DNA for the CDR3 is TGCAGTGCCAGAAATAGTCTGGGGGGGCAGCCCCAGCATTTT.

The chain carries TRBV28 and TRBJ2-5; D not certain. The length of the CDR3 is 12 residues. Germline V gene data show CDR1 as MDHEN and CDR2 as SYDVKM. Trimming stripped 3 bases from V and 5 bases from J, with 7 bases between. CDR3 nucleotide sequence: TGTGCCAGCAGTTTTGAGAAGGAGACCCAGTACTTC. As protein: CASSFEKETQYF. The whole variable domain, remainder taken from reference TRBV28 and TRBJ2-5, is DVKVTQSSRYLVKRTGEKVFLECVQDMDHENMFWYRQDPGLGLRLIYFSYDVKMKEKGDIPEGYSVSREKKERFSLILESASTNQTSMYLCASSFEKETQYFGPGTRLLVL.

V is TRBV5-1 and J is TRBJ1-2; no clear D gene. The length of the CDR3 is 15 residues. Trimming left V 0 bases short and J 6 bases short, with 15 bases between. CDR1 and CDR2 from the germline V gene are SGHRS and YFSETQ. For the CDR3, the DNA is TGCGCCAGCAGCTTGGGGGTTTTGGGGAAGGATGGCTACACCTTC. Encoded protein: CASSLGVLGKDGYTF.

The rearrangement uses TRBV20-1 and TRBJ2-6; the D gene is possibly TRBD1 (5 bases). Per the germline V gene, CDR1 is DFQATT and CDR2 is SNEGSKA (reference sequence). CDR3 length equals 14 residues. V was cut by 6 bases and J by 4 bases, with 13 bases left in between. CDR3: CSAKGVSGANVLTF. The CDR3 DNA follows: TGCAGTGCGAAAGGGGTTTCGGGGGCCAACGTCCTGACTTTC.